This T cell receptor (beta chain) came from a study of T cells after yellow fever vaccination. Overall study context: The authors prepared low-cell-number fractions using SMART-Seq v4 Ultra Low Input.

Study findings and constraints: By day 5 rather than day 15, the secondary response had peaked, though it was weaker. Subsequent to the booster, the majority of primary-vaccination clones reappeared (96% CD4, approximately 90% CD8).

Comments on this clonotype: The antigen is unknown.

V was shortened by 7 bases and J by 7 bases, with 17 bases between the two germline ends. From germline, CDR1 is MNHEY and CDR2 SVGEGT. The CDR3 totals 13 residues. TCRdb reprocessed the 5' RACE reads via MiXCR and lists one record per CDR3 protein. The repertoire holds 350,000 to 450,000 distinct CDR3 sequences, more than 5.5% seen once, with about 15% in the top ten. J is TRBJ2-7 and V is TRBV6-2 or TRBV6-3; possibly TRBD1 or TRBD2 for D (6 bases each). Sequences were derived from PBMCs, sampled 5 days after the yellow fever booster vaccination. This clonotype was obtained from a man aged 25 to 45 who received the YFV17D yellow fever vaccine. This chain's CDR3 is CASKDPGGREQYF. CDR3 coding DNA: TGTGCCAGCAAGGATCCCGGGGGCAGGGAGCAGTACTTC.